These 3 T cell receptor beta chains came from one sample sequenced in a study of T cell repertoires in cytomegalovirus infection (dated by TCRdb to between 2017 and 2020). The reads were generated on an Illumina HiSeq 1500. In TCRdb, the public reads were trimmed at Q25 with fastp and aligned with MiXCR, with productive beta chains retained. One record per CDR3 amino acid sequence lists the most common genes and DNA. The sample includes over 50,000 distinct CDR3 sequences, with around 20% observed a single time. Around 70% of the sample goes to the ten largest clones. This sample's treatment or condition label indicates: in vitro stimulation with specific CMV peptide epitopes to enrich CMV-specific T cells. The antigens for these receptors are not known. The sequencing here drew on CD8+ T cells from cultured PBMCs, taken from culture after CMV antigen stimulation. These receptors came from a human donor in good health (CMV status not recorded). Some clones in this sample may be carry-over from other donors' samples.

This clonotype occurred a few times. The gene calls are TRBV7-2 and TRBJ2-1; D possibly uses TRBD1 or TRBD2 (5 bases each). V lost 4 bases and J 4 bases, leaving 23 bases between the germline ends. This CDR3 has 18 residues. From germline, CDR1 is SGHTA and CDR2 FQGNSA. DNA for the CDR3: TGTGCCAGCAGCTCTTATCTGGGGACCGCTGGTTTTTACAATGAGCAGTTCTTC. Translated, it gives CASSSYLGTAGFYNEQFF.

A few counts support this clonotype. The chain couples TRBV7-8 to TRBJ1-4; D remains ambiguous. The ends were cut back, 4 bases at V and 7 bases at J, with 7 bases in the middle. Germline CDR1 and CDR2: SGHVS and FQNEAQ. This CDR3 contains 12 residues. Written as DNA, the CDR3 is TGTGCCAGCAGCTCCGGAGGTGAAAAACTGTTTTTT. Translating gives CASSSGGEKLFF. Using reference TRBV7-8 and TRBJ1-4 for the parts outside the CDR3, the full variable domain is GAGVSQSPRYKVAKRGQDVALRCDPISGHVSLFWYQQALGQGPEFLTYFQNEAQLDKSGLPSDRFFAERPEGSVSTLKIQRTQQEDSAVYLCASSSGGEKLFFGSGTQLSVL.

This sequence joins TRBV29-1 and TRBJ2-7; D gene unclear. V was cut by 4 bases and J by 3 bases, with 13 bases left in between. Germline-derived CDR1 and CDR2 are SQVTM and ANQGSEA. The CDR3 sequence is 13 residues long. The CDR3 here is CSVVGPDDYEQYF. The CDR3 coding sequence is TGCAGCGTTGTAGGGCCGGACGACTACGAGCAGTACTTC.